These 3 T cell receptor beta chains were all obtained from the same sample, sequenced in a study of Ad26.COV2.S vaccination and SARS-CoV-2 variants. Treatment described: some 20 received Ad26.COV2.S at low or high dose, single or two shots; several received placebo; per-sample allocation not given. Day 63 after the first vaccine or placebo injection was the time point for sampling. Assay: immunoSEQ multiplex PCR; the TCRdb copy retains only in-frame clones and omits some. The table has 320,000 or so clones, roughly 90% seen once. This sample comprised peripheral blood, obtained in a trial of Ad26.COV2.S vaccine versus placebo. The receptors stem from a person aged 18-60 years who received the Ad26.COV2.S COVID-19 vaccine or a placebo.

The V and J genes are TRBV27 and TRBJ1-2; 8 bases agree with TRBD1. Trimming took 2 bases from V and 8 from J; bases not matched to a gene: 7. Germline V lookup: CDR1 MNHEY, CDR2 SMNVEV (reference sequence). CDR3 size: 14 residues. CDR3 in DNA: TGTGCCAGCAGTTTACAGGGGGCCACTGGAGGCTACACCTTC. Translated: CASSLQGATGGYTF.

The rearrangement links TRBV7-2 to TRBJ2-1; TRBD2 might be the D (5 bases). This CDR3 comprises 16 residues. V was pared by 1 base and J by 0 bases, with 10 bases between. Germline-derived CDR1 and CDR2 are SGHTA and FQGNSA. This CDR3 reads CASSLDLASSYNEQFF. CDR3 bases: TGTGCCAGCAGCTTAGACCTAGCTAGCTCCTACAATGAGCAGTTCTTC. Using reference TRBV7-2 and TRBJ2-1 for the parts outside the CDR3, the full variable domain is GAGVSQSPSNKVTEKGKDVELRCDPISGHTALYWYRQSLGQGLEFLIYFQGNSAPDKSGLPSDRFSAERTGGSVSTLTIQRTQQEDSAVYLCASSLDLASSYNEQFFGPGTRLTVL.

The chain couples TRBV4-3 to TRBJ2-7; 12 bases match TRBD2. The J segment lost 1 base and the V segment lost 3 bases, leaving 16 bases of the junction unmatched. Germline CDR1 is LGHNA and CDR2 is YSLEER. The CDR3 covers 20 residues. CDR3 sequence: CASSHRPRTSGAMHSYEQYV. CDR3 bases: TGCGCCAGCAGCCATCGCCCCCGGACTAGCGGGGCCATGCATTCCTACGAGCAGTACGTC.